This T cell receptor beta chain was captured by sequencing in a study of blood T cell repertoires in COVID-19 (dated by TCRdb to the early 2020s). Background for the entire study: Samples covering the acute and convalescent phases of COVID-19 were provided by collaborators in the United States, Italy and Spain. A freely available public database, intended as a resource for researchers studying the immune response to SARS-CoV-2, is where the repertoires were released. The dataset comprised deeply sampled blood TCRbeta repertoires from subjects exposed to, actively infected with, or recovered from COVID-19. Samples came from the ongoing ImmuneRACE study (first 160 participants) plus 1,254 subjects from 6 global collaborators. HLA class I and class II types, where available, came from metadata supplied by the sample provider rather than from assay-based typing. The material from the prospective study consisted of cDNA or gDNA derived from T cells, B-cell-depleted T cells, or PBMCs. Sample metadata almost always included a de-identified subject ID, COVID-19 status, age in years and sex.

Whole blood was collected in K2EDTA tubes by collaborating institutions according to the institutions' own protocols. For TCRbeta analysis, collaborators shipped samples as frozen whole blood, isolated PBMCs, or DNA extracted from either of those sample types. As regards this clone: Its recognized antigen is unknown. Base qualities are not provided; no much larger clone lies one nucleotide away.

The immunoSEQ Assay, a bias-controlled multiplex PCR, was used to amplify TCRbeta CDR3 regions from genomic DNA. The published analysis was carried out like this. Nucleated cell counts per sample were estimated from amplification of reference gene primers within the assay. To quantify the absolute abundance of each unique TCRbeta CDR3 rearrangement, sequence reads were collapsed and filtered. For each sample, productive Simpson clonality was calculated as the square root of Simpson's diversity index over productive rearrangements. The table comes from immuneACCESS by way of TCRdb, which keeps in-frame sequences with V and J called. Part of the clones is missing from these tables; in studies checked, under half for an unresolved V gene and the rest for unknown reasons. The V and J calls and clone size are taken from that table; D and trimming were inferred from the DNA. This sample gives approximately 200,000 clones in total; about nine tenths of them show up just once. The leading ten clones occupy 2.1% of the sample.

General study outcomes and caveats: How much clinical and demographic metadata was included differed by source and by participant, and the metadata was provided uncurated.

V and J lose 2 bases and 6 bases, and a span of 23 bases separates them. The CDR3 goes from the cysteine to the phenylalanine over 18 residues. CDR3 DNA only is kept here, 54 bases in frame from base 1. Per the germline V gene, MGHRA is the CDR1 and YSYEKL is the CDR2. The sequence joins TRBV4-1 to TRBJ2-1; perhaps TRBD1 is the D gene, with 6 bases matching. The sequenced sample consisted of peripheral blood. The sequence was collected from an older man with active or convalescent COVID-19. The CDR3 here reads CASSQPQPGHGTSNEQFF. The DNA sequence is given as TGCGCCAGCAGCCAACCACAACCGGGACACGGAACGTCCAATGAGCAGTTCTTC.